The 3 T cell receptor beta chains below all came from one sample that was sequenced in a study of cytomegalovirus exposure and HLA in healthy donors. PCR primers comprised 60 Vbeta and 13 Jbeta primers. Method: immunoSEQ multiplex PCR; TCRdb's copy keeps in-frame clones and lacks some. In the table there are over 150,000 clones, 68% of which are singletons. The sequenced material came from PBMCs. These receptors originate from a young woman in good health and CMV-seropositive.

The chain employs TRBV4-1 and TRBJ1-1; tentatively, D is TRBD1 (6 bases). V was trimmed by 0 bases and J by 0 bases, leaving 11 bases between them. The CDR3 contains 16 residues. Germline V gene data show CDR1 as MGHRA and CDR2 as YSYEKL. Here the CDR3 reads CASSQEDGDMNTEAFF. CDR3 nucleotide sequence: TGCGCCAGCAGCCAAGAAGATGGGGACATGAACACTGAAGCTTTCTTT.

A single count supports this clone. CDR3 in amino acids: CASSEGGEVGTGELFF. For the CDR3, the DNA is TGTGCCAGCAGTGAAGGGGGGGAGGTTGGCACCGGGGAGCTGTTTTTT. The V gene is TRBV25-1, the J gene TRBJ2-2, with 7 bases matching TRBD2. There are 16 residues in the CDR3. After removal of 2 bases from V and 4 bases from J, the junction contained 7 bases not matched to a gene. The germline gives CDR1 MGHDK, CDR2 SYGVNS.

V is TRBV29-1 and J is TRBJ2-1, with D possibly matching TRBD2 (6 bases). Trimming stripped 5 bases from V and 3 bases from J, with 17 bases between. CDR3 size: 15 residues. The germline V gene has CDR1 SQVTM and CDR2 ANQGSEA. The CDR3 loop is CSVLLPRRGYNEQFF. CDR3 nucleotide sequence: TGCAGCGTTCTACTGCCCCGGCGGGGCTACAATGAGCAGTTCTTC.